These T cell receptor beta chains were read from a single sample in a study of T cells after yellow fever vaccination. TCRdb re-called the 5' RACE reads through MiXCR, storing one row per CDR3 protein. The sample carries over 110,000 distinct CDR3 sequences, 6.5% to 8.5% recorded once. This material consisted of CD4+ T cells sorted from PBMCs, taken 5 days after the yellow fever booster vaccination. The receptor set was obtained from a man under 40 who received the YFV17D yellow fever vaccine. Each CDR3 is given with its conserved first and last residue. A D gene is named only where the DNA matches it firmly. The size of a clone is reported for some rows only, either as once, few or many, or as a class for expanded clones.

j_gene	v_gene	abundance	d_gene	CDR3aa	CDR3nt
TRBJ1-5	TRBV7-8	many	TRBD1	CASSLRDSNQPQHF	TGTGCCAGCAGCCTTCGGGACAGTAATCAGCCCCAGCATTTT
TRBJ2-7	TRBV9	NA	NA	CASSVGLPGGEQYF	TGTGCCAGCAGCGTAGGACTCCCCGGGGGCGAGCAGTACTTC
TRBJ2-3	TRBV6-1	many	TRBD2	CASSRLAGTDTQYF	TGTGCCAGCAGTCGACTAGCGGGAACAGATACGCAGTATTTT
TRBJ1-1	TRBV5-1	NA	NA	CASSLPSGLEAFF	TGCGCCAGCAGCTTGCCGTCCGGCCTGGAAGCTTTCTTT
TRBJ1-1	TRBV12-3/TRBV12-4	many	TRBD1	CASSLGTGGPEAFF	TGTGCCAGCAGTTTGGGGACAGGTGGGCCCGAAGCTTTCTTT
TRBJ2-7	TRBV7-2	many	NA	CASSSQTSFSYEQYF	TGTGCCAGCAGCTCCCAGACTAGTTTCTCCTACGAGCAGTACTTC
TRBJ2-1	TRBV7-2	many	TRBD2	CASSSGSPSYNEQFF	TGTGCCAGCAGCAGCGGGAGCCCCTCCTACAATGAGCAGTTCTTC
TRBJ1-5	TRBV20-1	many	NA	CSASPGASNQPQHF	TGCAGTGCTAGTCCAGGGGCGAGCAATCAGCCCCAGCATTTT
TRBJ1-1	TRBV28	many	NA	CASSLFPQRTEAFF	TGTGCCAGCAGTTTATTCCCCCAAAGGACTGAAGCTTTCTTT
TRBJ2-3	TRBV7-2	many	NA	CASSTWGAVRSTDTQYF	TGTGCCAGCAGCACTTGGGGGGCGGTTCGCAGCACAGATACGCAGTATTTT
TRBJ2-1	TRBV27	many	NA	CASRTRSNLNNEQFF	TGTGCCAGCAGGACCCGGAGTAACCTAAACAATGAGCAGTTCTTC
TRBJ2-7	TRBV12-3/TRBV12-4	many	NA	CASRGSGAYEQYF	TGTGCCAGCAGGGGTAGCGGCGCCTACGAGCAGTACTTC
TRBJ1-5	TRBV12-3/TRBV12-4	many	TRBD1	CASREDRVKGQPQHF	TGTGCCAGCAGAGAGGACAGGGTGAAGGGGCAGCCCCAGCATTTT
TRBJ1-2	TRBV28	few	NA	CASSLGQTHGYTF	TGTGCCAGCAGTTTAGGGCAGACCCATGGCTACACCTTC
TRBJ2-7	TRBV5-4	NA	TRBD2	CASSPGTNTYEQYF	TGTGCCAGCAGCCCCGGGACTAACACCTACGAGCAGTACTTC
TRBJ2-2	TRBV24-1	many	NA	CATRDYGNTGELFF	TGTGCCACCAGGGACTACGGGAACACCGGGGAGCTGTTTTTT
TRBJ2-1	TRBV7-8	many	TRBD2	CASSPGLMDEQFF	TGTGCCAGCAGCCCGGGACTAATGGATGAGCAGTTCTTC
TRBJ1-5	TRBV5-8	many	NA	CASSLGGTQPQHF	TGTGCCAGCAGCTTGGGAGGGACTCAGCCCCAGCATTTT
TRBJ1-1	TRBV9	many	NA	CASSVGPPGSEAFF	TGTGCCAGCAGCGTAGGCCCCCCAGGGTCCGAAGCTTTCTTT
TRBJ2-5	TRBV5-1	many	TRBD1	CASSGVDRGETQYF	TGCGCCAGCAGCGGAGTAGACAGGGGAGAGACCCAGTACTTC
TRBJ2-3	TRBV2	many	NA	CASSDGVSTDTQYF	TGTGCCAGCAGTGACGGGGTTAGCACAGATACGCAGTATTTT
TRBJ2-1	TRBV18	many	NA	CASSPFTSSYNEQFF	TGTGCCAGCTCACCATTTACTAGCTCCTACAATGAGCAGTTCTTC
TRBJ2-1	TRBV28	many	NA	CASSVTGNNEQFF	TGTGCCAGCAGTGTAACAGGGAATAATGAGCAGTTCTTC
TRBJ2-5	TRBV5-1	NA	NA	CASSTDQRGTQYF	TGCGCCAGCAGCACCGATCAGAGAGGGACCCAGTACTTC
TRBJ2-7	TRBV5-6	few	NA	CASSSRTEQYF	TGTGCCAGCAGCTCCCGGACCGAGCAGTACTTC
TRBJ2-2	TRBV11-2	many	NA	CASSLIGANTGELFF	TGTGCCAGCAGCTTAATAGGGGCGAACACCGGGGAGCTGTTTTTT
TRBJ2-1	TRBV7-8	many	TRBD2	CASTHRGFKGGSFPYNEQFF	TGTGCCAGCACCCACAGAGGGTTCAAGGGCGGGAGTTTTCCCTACAATGAGCAGTTCTTC
TRBJ1-4	TRBV19	many	NA	CASIDGESEKLFF	TGTGCCAGTATAGACGGGGAGAGTGAAAAACTGTTTTTT
TRBJ2-3	TRBV6-5	few	NA	CASSLLPEGTQYF	TGTGCCAGCAGCCTCCTTCCGGAGGGTACGCAGTATTTT
TRBJ1-4	TRBV28	many	NA	CASTGGWGEKLFF	TGTGCCAGCACTGGCGGGTGGGGCGAAAAACTGTTTTTT
TRBJ2-1	TRBV20-1	many	NA	CSARGMGSINEQFF	TGCAGTGCTAGAGGAATGGGGAGTATAAATGAGCAGTTCTTC
TRBJ2-5	TRBV20-1	many	NA	CSARTYLATGRETQYF	TGCAGTGCTAGAACCTACTTGGCTACCGGGCGAGAGACCCAGTACTTC
TRBJ1-2	TRBV7-2	many	NA	CASAPGADYGYTF	TGTGCCAGCGCTCCCGGGGCGGACTATGGCTACACCTTC
TRBJ1-1	TRBV3-1	many	NA	CASSQVAGRTEAFF	TGTGCCAGCAGCCAAGTGGCAGGGCGCACTGAAGCTTTCTTT
TRBJ2-5	TRBV20-1	many	NA	CSASSSSLRWETQYF	TGCAGTGCTAGTTCTTCTTCCCTACGCTGGGAGACCCAGTACTTC
TRBJ2-6	TRBV5-1	many	TRBD2	CASSLERGGANVLTF	TGCGCCAGCAGCTTGGAGCGGGGTGGGGCCAACGTCCTGACTTTC
TRBJ2-2	TRBV29-1	many	NA	CSVEDRSGVGGTGELFF	TGCAGCGTTGAAGATAGAAGTGGGGTTGGAGGGACCGGGGAGCTGTTTTTT